This record looks at one TCR beta chain sequence and its context. Its antigen is still unknown. In the same sample, other DNA sequences code for this CDR3. This sample was included in a study of cytomegalovirus exposure and HLA in healthy donors. Findings of the study overall: Among TCR beta chains of equal frequency, HLA-associated ones were more clonally expanded in a later analysis.

Both 60 Vbeta primers and 13 Jbeta primers went into the PCR. Measured with immunoSEQ multiplex PCR; TCRdb has only the in-frame clones, and not every one. The table has approximately 150,000 clones, about four fifths seen once; the top ten hold 4.8%. Sequenced: PBMCs. This TCR was sampled from a girl aged 5-17 years in good health and CMV-seropositive.

DNA of the CDR3: TGTGCCAGCAGCGTAGGGGACAGAAACTCACCCCTCCACTTT. The encoded protein is CASSVGDRNSPLHF. The rearrangement uses TRBV9 and TRBJ1-6; 7 positions agree with TRBD1. The length of the CDR3 is 14 residues. CDR1 is SGDLS and CDR2 is YYNGEE in the germline V gene. V was clipped by 0 bases and J by 10 bases; unmatched bases: 4.